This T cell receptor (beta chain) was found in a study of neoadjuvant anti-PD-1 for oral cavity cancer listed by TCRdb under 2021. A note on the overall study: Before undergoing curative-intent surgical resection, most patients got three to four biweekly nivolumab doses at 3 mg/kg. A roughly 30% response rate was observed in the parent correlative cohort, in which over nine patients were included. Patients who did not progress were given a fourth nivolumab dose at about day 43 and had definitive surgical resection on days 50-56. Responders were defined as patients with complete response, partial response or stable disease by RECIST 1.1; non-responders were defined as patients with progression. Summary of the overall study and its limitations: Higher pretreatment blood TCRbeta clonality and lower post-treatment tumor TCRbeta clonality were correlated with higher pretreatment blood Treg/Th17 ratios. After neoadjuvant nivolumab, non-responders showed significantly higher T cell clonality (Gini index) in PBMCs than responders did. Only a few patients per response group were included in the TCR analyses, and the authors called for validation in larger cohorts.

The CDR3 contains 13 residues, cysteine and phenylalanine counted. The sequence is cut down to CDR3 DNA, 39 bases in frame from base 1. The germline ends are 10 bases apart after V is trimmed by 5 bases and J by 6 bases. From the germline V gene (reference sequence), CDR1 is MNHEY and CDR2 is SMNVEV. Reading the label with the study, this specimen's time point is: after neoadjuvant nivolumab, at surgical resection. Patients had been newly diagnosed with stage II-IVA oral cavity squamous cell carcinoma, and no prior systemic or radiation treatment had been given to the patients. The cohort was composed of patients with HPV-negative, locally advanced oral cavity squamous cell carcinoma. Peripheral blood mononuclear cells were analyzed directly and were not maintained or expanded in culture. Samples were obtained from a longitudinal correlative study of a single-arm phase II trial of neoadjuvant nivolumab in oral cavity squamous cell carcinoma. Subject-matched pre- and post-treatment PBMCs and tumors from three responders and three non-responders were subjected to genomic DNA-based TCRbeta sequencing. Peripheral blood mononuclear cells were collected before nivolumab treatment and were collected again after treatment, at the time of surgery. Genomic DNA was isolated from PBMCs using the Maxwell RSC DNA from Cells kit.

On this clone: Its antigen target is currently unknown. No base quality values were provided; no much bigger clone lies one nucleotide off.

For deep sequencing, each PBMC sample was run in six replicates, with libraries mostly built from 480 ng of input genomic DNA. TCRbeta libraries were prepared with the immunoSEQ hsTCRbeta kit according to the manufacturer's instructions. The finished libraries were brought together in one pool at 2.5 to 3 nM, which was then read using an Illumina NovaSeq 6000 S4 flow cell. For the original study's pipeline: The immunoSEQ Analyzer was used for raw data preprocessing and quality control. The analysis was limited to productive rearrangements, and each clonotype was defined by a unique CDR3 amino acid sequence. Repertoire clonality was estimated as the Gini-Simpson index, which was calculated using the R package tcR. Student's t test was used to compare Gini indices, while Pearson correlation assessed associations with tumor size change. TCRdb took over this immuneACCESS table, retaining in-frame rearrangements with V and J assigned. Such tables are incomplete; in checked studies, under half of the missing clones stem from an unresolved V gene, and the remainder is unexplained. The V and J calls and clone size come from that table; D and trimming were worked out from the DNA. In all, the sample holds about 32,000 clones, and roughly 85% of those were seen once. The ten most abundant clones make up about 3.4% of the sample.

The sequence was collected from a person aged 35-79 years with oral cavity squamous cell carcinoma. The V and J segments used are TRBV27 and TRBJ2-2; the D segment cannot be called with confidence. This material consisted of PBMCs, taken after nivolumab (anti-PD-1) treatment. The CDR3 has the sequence CASSTRWSGELFF. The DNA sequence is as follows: TGTGCCAGCAGTACCCGGTGGTCCGGGGAGCTGTTTTTT.